The 30 T cell receptor beta chains below come from one sample, sequenced in a study of shared clonotypes between healthy human individuals. The naive CD8 fraction comprised CD45RO-negative cells positively selected for CCR7 and excluded terminally differentiated effector memory CD45RA+ cells. Generated by immunoSEQ multiplex PCR, the TCRdb table keeps only in-frame clones and is missing some. The profile covers millions of clones, with about 93% appearing a single time and 1.5% to 2% taken by the ten largest. The sample was naive CD8+ T cells from PBMCs. The origin of the receptors is a man aged 18 to 35 in good health. Some clones in this sample may be carry-over from other donors' samples.

This rearrangement joins TRBV6-1 to TRBJ1-2, with D perhaps matching TRBD1 (5 bases). V lost 10 bases to trimming and J lost 2 bases, with 17 bases between them. The CDR3 is 14 residues long. Germline V gene lookup returns CDR1 MNHNS and CDR2 SASEGT. CDR3 sequence (DNA): TGTGCCACTTTCCACGGGACGGAGAACTATGGCTACACCTTC. This gives the protein CATFHGTENYGYTF.

This chain joins TRBV28 and TRBJ1-5, with D tentatively TRBD1 (5 bases). There are 14 residues in the CDR3. V lost 8 bases to trimming and J lost 4 bases, with 15 bases between them. The germline V gene has CDR1 MDHEN and CDR2 SYDVKM. The CDR3 sequence: CASLSDGGNQPQHF. CDR3 bases: TGTGCCAGCCTAAGCGACGGGGGGAATCAGCCCCAGCATTTT.

This rearrangement joins TRBV21-1 to TRBJ1-2. TRBV21-1 is listed as a pseudogene. This CDR3 is 11 amino acids long. CDR3 loop: CANPRRDGYTF. In DNA form, the CDR3 reads TGTGCCAACCCGCGGCGGGATGGCTACACCTTC.

The chain recombines TRBV18 with TRBJ1-3, with no clear D. The CDR3 contains 15 residues. Trimming left V 3 bases short and J 0 bases short, with 9 bases between. CDR1 is KGHSH and CDR2 is LQKENI in the germline V gene. CDR3 DNA sequence: TGTGCCAGCTCACCCGGATCTTACTCTGGAAACACCATATATTTT. Its protein is CASSPGSYSGNTIYF. The whole variable domain, filled in from reference TRBV18 and TRBJ1-3, reads NAGVMQNPRHLVRRRGQEARLRCSPMKGHSHVYWYRQLPEEGLKFMVYLQKENIIDESGMPKERFSAEFPKEGPSILRIQQVVRGDSAAYFCASSPGSYSGNTIYFGEGSWLTVV.

The J gene is TRBJ1-1, the V gene TRBV5-4; 9 bases are a match to TRBD1. The ends lost 4 bases at V and 6 bases at J; junction bases unmatched: 10. The CDR3 covers 15 residues. The V gene's germline CDR1 is SGHNT and CDR2 YYREEE (reference sequence). This chain's CDR3 is CASSGPGQGEPEAFF. CDR3 nucleotides: TGTGCCAGCAGCGGGCCGGGACAGGGAGAGCCTGAAGCTTTCTTT.

The chain couples TRBV27 to TRBJ1-1; D ambiguous. CDR3 size: 17 residues. The germline V and J ends were trimmed by 4 bases and 0 bases, with 18 bases remaining between them. Germline V gene data show CDR1 as MNHEY and CDR2 as SMNVEV (reference sequence). The CDR3 DNA is TGTGCCAGCAGTTCCTTGGGTTCTTTTACCATGAACACTGAAGCTTTCTTT. It encodes CASSSLGSFTMNTEAFF.

The rearrangement uses TRBV9 and TRBJ2-3; TRBD2 might be the D (6 bases). This CDR3 comprises 15 residues. CDR1 is SGDLS, CDR2 YYNGEE, per germline. V lost 4 bases and J 4 bases, leaving 16 bases between the germline ends. The CDR3 DNA reads TGTGCCAGCAGCTCGCGGGATGTACGCGCAGATACGCAGTATTTT. It yields the protein CASSSRDVRADTQYF.

The V call is TRBV29-1, the J call TRBJ2-1; perhaps TRBD2 as D (6 bases). The germline V gene has CDR1 SQVTM and CDR2 ANQGSEA. The V gene lost 7 bases and the J gene lost 10 bases, with 17 bases spanning the gap. This CDR3 contains 12 residues. The CDR3 nucleotides read TGCAGCGCCTGGCGGGAAAAACCGGAGCAGTTCTTC. The encoded protein is CSAWREKPEQFF.

The CDR3 spells CASTDTEETQYF. CDR3 nucleotide sequence: TGTGCCAGCACGGATACCGAAGAGACCCAGTACTTC. The chain is built from TRBV5-6 and TRBJ2-5; no clear D. There are 12 residues in the CDR3. Trimming shortened V by 6 bases and J by 3 bases, and 9 bases separated the two germline ends. Germline V gives CDR1 SGHDT, CDR2 YYEEEE.

The J gene is TRBJ2-1, the V gene TRBV9; possibly TRBD2 for D (6 bases). The CDR3 has 12 residues. Between the trimmed V and J ends, which lost 5 bases and 11 bases, there was a span of 14 bases. Germline V CDR1 and CDR2: SGDLS, YYNGEE. Written as DNA, the CDR3 is TGTGCCAGCAGTGGGGGACTTCCCAAGCAGTTCTTC. This codes for CASSGGLPKQFF.

The chain has TRBV27 and TRBJ2-7, with 7 bases that match TRBD2. The V gene end was trimmed by 5 bases and the J gene end by 1 base; junction bases not matched to a gene: 11. The CDR3 covers 16 residues. Germline V gene lookup returns CDR1 MNHEY and CDR2 SMNVEV (reference sequence). DNA of the CDR3: TGTGCCAGCAGTCGAGTCTTGGCTAGCGGATCCTACGAGCAGTACTTC. This encodes CASSRVLASGSYEQYF.

The DNA for the CDR3 is TGTGCCAGCAGCTTAGGGGTGGTTGTTACGGGCGATGAGCAGTTCTTC. Protein product: CASSLGVVVTGDEQFF. V gene TRBV11-2 combines with J gene TRBJ2-1; D ambiguous. The CDR3 consists of 16 residues. V lost 1 base, J lost 8 bases, and 18 bases lay in between. CDR1 and CDR2 from the germline V gene are SGHAT and FQNNGV.

The rearrangement uses TRBV5-5 and TRBJ2-7; 7 bases map to TRBD1. The CDR3 covers 14 residues. Germline CDR1 and CDR2: SGHKS and YYEKEE (reference sequence). V gave up 7 bases and J gave up 3 bases; unmatched junction bases: 10. CDR3: CASRLRDRYYEQYF. The DNA for the CDR3 is TGTGCCAGCCGTCTCCGGGACAGATACTACGAGCAGTACTTC.

A word on this clone: Other DNA sequences in this specimen translate into the identical CDR3. The V and J genes are TRBV29-1 and TRBJ2-7, with a tentative D call TRBD1 (6 bases). V was shortened by 4 bases and J by 2 bases, with 12 bases between the two germline ends. Germline CDR1 reads SQVTM; CDR2 reads ANQGSEA. The CDR3 sequence is 13 residues long. Here the CDR3 DNA reads TGCAGCGTTGGGTGGGGGCGAGCCTACGAGCAGTACTTC. Encoded protein: CSVGWGRAYEQYF.

The chain joins TRBV6-5 to TRBJ2-5; D remains unclear. The V end was cut by 2 bases, the J end by 11 bases, with 18 bases between. The CDR3 is made up of 14 amino acids. CDR1 MNHEY and CDR2 SVGAGI come from the germline V gene. The CDR3 region is CASSYTRHPREQYF. In DNA form, the CDR3 reads TGTGCCAGCAGTTACACTCGACATCCTCGAGAGCAGTACTTC.

This clone came up once. This sequence joins TRBV25-1 and TRBJ1-2, with TRBD1 as a possible D gene (5 bases). The CDR3 extends over 14 amino acids. V lost 5 bases to trimming and J lost 8 bases, with 18 bases between them. Germline assignment: CDR1 MGHDK and CDR2 SYGVNS. CDR3 sequence: CASSTPWGGEGYTF. CDR3 nucleotide sequence: TGTGCCAGCAGTACCCCTTGGGGGGGGGAGGGCTACACCTTC.

The chain employs TRBV11-2 and TRBJ1-5; D unclear. The CDR3 is made up of 12 amino acids. The germline CDR1 and CDR2 sequences are SGHAT and FQNNGV. The ends were cut back, 6 bases at V and 3 bases at J, with 6 bases in the middle. The CDR3 coding sequence is TGTGCCAGCAGTGTGGACAATCAGCCCCAGCATTTT. This encodes CASSVDNQPQHF.

V usage is TRBV9 and J usage is TRBJ2-7, with 7 positions matching TRBD1. Germline assignment: CDR1 SGDLS and CDR2 YYNGEE. The CDR3 length is 15 residues. After removal of 0 bases from V and 0 bases from J, the junction contained 3 bases not matched to a gene. CDR3 DNA: TGTGCCAGCAGCGTAGGGGACAGTCACTCCTACGAGCAGTACTTC. Protein: CASSVGDSHSYEQYF.

This chain links TRBV7-3 with TRBJ1-2; D unclear. The CDR3 sequence is 13 residues long. V was trimmed by 2 bases and J by 8 bases, leaving 12 bases between them. Germline V lookup: CDR1 SGHTA, CDR2 FQGTGA. DNA of the CDR3: TGTGCCAGCAGCTTAGACACCGGGGAAGGCTACACCTTC. Translated, it gives CASSLDTGEGYTF.

This clone was picked up one time. The J gene is TRBJ2-7, the V gene TRBV2; 9 nucleotides line up with TRBD1. The CDR3 covers 15 residues. V lost 4 bases and J lost 0; bases outside the gene matches: 4. Germline lookup yields CDR1 SNHLY and CDR2 FYNNEI. The CDR3 DNA is TGTGCCAGCAGTGTGGGGACAGGGAGCTCCTACGAGCAGTACTTC. It encodes CASSVGTGSSYEQYF. The full variable domain, in which reference TRBV2 and TRBJ2-7 provide the parts outside the CDR3, is EPEVTQTPSHQVTQMGQEVILRCVPISNHLYFYWYRQILGQKVEFLVSFYNNEISEKSEIFDDQFSVERPDGSNFTLKIRSTKLEDSAMYFCASSVGTGSSYEQYFGPGTRLTVT.

The CDR3 loop is CASSIPGTYEQYF. The CDR3 nucleotides are TGTGCCAGTAGTATCCCCGGTACCTACGAGCAGTACTTC. The V and J genes are TRBV19 and TRBJ2-7; unclear D gene. The CDR3 has 13 amino acids. CDR1 and CDR2 (germline): LNHDA, SQIVND (reference sequence). Trimming stripped 3 bases from V and 2 bases from J, with 8 bases between. Using reference TRBV19 and TRBJ2-7 for the parts outside the CDR3, the full variable domain is DGGITQSPKYLFRKEGQNVTLSCEQNLNHDAMYWYRQDPGQGLRLIYYSQIVNDFQKGDIAEGYSVSREKKESFPLTVTSAQKNPTAFYLCASSIPGTYEQYFGPGTRLTVT.

The chain recombines TRBV7-9 with TRBJ2-5; D gene ambiguous. The V end lost 3 bases, the J end lost 5 bases, and 10 bases lay between the germline ends. Germline CDR1 and CDR2: SEHNR and FQNEAQ (reference sequence). The CDR3 runs 13 residues. CDR3 region: CASSFQPPETQYF. Here the CDR3 DNA reads TGTGCCAGCAGCTTCCAGCCCCCGGAGACCCAGTACTTC.

The genes are TRBV28 and TRBJ1-4, with D uncertain. The CDR3 length is 15 residues. The V end was cut by 8 bases, the J end by 0 bases, with 13 bases between. Germline assignment: CDR1 MDHEN and CDR2 SYDVKM. DNA for the CDR3: TGTGCCAGCTCTTGGGTTTCCCCAACTAATGAAAAACTGTTTTTT. Protein product: CASSWVSPTNEKLFF.

This clone was picked up one time. The rearrangement uses TRBV6-1 and TRBJ2-1, with TRBD2 matching 10 bases. Germline assignment: CDR1 MNHNS and CDR2 SASEGT. The CDR3 is 13 residues long. The trim removed 7 bases at V and 6 bases at J, leaving 3 bases unmatched. The CDR3 sequence: CASTGTSANEQFF. The CDR3 coding sequence is TGTGCCAGCACCGGGACTAGCGCCAATGAGCAGTTCTTC.

The chain uses TRBV4-1 and TRBJ2-7, with D unresolved. This CDR3 is built from 14 residues. V gave up 1 base and J gave up 6 bases, with 13 bases separating them. Germline V lookup: CDR1 MGHRA, CDR2 YSYEKL. The CDR3 spells CASSQAPTAAEQYF. CDR3 DNA sequence: TGCGCCAGCAGCCAAGCACCGACGGCGGCCGAGCAGTACTTC.

V gene TRBV13 combines with J gene TRBJ2-7; 9 nucleotides align to TRBD1. Trimming cost V 7 bases and J 6 bases; bases outside gene matches: 10. Per germline, CDR1 PRHDT and CDR2 FYEKMQ (reference sequence). The CDR3 runs 14 residues. The CDR3 sequence: CASKLTGGVSEQYF. The CDR3 nucleotides read TGTGCCAGCAAACTCACAGGGGGCGTGAGCGAGCAGTACTTC.

The V gene is TRBV13, the J gene TRBJ2-5; D might be TRBD1 or TRBD2, each matching 5 bases. The germline V gene encodes CDR1 PRHDT and CDR2 FYEKMQ (reference sequence). Between the trimmed V and J ends, which lost 5 bases and 5 bases, there was a span of 12 bases. This CDR3 is 13 amino acids long. CDR3 sequence reads: CASSAGTAETQYF. Here the CDR3 DNA reads TGTGCCAGCAGCGCCGGGACCGCGGAGACCCAGTACTTC.

V usage is TRBV27 and J usage is TRBJ2-2; perhaps TRBD1 as D (6 bases). Deletions cut 4 bases from V and 5 bases from J, with 8 bases between. This CDR3 has 13 amino acids. Germline values: CDR1 MNHEY, CDR2 SMNVEV (reference sequence). CDR3 bases: TGTGCCAGCAGTTACAGGGTAACCGGGGAGCTGTTTTTT. This gives the protein CASSYRVTGELFF.

This clone was seen more than once but under ten times. V and J are TRBV28 and TRBJ1-1; 8 bases map to TRBD1. This CDR3 has 15 residues. Germline assignment: CDR1 MDHEN and CDR2 SYDVKM. V lost 4 bases, J lost 0 bases, and 4 bases stayed unmatched. CDR3 residues: CASSWGQEMNTEAFF. The CDR3 nucleotides are TGTGCCAGCAGTTGGGGACAGGAGATGAACACTGAAGCTTTCTTT.

This clone was seen once. This sequence joins TRBV27 and TRBJ2-3; 9 positions match TRBD2. The CDR3 runs 16 residues. Germline CDR1 and CDR2: MNHEY and SMNVEV (reference sequence). Trimming removed 5 bases from V and 2 bases from J; junction bases left unmatched: 8. The CDR3 is CASSLFSGGTTDTQYF. CDR3 bases: TGTGCCAGCAGTCTCTTTAGCGGGGGCACCACAGATACGCAGTATTTT.